This entry lists 27 T cell receptor beta chains sequenced from one sample in a study of cytomegalovirus exposure and HLA in healthy donors. Sequenced by immunoSEQ multiplex PCR; TCRdb stores in-frame clones only, minus some. The sample lists 150,000 to 200,000 clones, about 82% occurring once. The sequenced material came from PBMCs. All receptors derive from a young woman in good health and CMV-seronegative.

The CDR3 here is CASSPTVPNYGYTF. As DNA, the CDR3 is TGTGCCAGCTCACCGACAGTGCCTAACTATGGCTACACCTTC. The J gene is TRBJ1-2, the V gene TRBV18, with D tentatively TRBD1 (5 bases). The CDR3 runs to 14 residues. CDR1 and CDR2 (germline): KGHSH, LQKENI. Between the trimmed V and J ends, which lost 3 bases and 0 bases, there was a span of 8 bases.

The chain is built from TRBV2 and TRBJ2-5; D may be TRBD2 (5 bases). Germline loops: CDR1 SNHLY, CDR2 FYNNEI. This CDR3 contains 14 residues. The V end was cut by 9 bases, the J end by 2 bases, with 16 bases between. In DNA, the CDR3 is TGTGCCAGTAAAGAGGGTCCGGGGCAAGAGACCCAGTACTTC. This translates into CASKEGPGQETQYF.

The J gene is TRBJ2-1, the V gene TRBV29-1, with 15 bases lining up with TRBD2. V lost 6 bases and J lost 1; bases outside the gene matches: 10. The germline gives CDR1 SQVTM, CDR2 ANQGSEA. The CDR3 extends over 18 amino acids. Here the CDR3 reads CSVGTSGGTQRSYNEQFF. The CDR3 nucleotides are TGCAGCGTCGGGACTAGCGGGGGGACCCAACGGTCCTACAATGAGCAGTTCTTC.

This clone occurred a few times. Other DNA sequences in the same sample also yield this CDR3. This chain connects TRBV2 to TRBJ1-2, with unresolved D. The CDR3 totals 12 residues. Trimming took 3 bases from V and 5 from J, leaving 7 bases between them. The germline V gene encodes CDR1 SNHLY and CDR2 FYNNEI. This chain's CDR3 is CASSEGGYGYTF. Here the CDR3 DNA reads TGTGCCAGCAGTGAGGGAGGTTATGGCTACACCTTC.

This clone was observed a handful of times. The V call is TRBV5-1, the J call TRBJ2-1; D might be TRBD1 (6 bases). In germline, CDR1 is SGHRS, CDR2 YFSETQ. There are 12 residues in the CDR3. V lost 2 bases and J lost 9, with 9 bases in between. CDR3 in amino acids: CASSFDRSEQFF. The CDR3 DNA reads as TGCGCCAGCAGCTTCGACAGGTCTGAGCAGTTCTTC.

This clone is a singleton in its sample. The chain uses TRBV9 and TRBJ2-5, with 7 bases fitting TRBD2. This CDR3 region has 17 residues. CDR1 and CDR2 from the germline V gene are SGDLS and YYNGEE. V gave up 3 bases and J gave up 3 bases; unmatched junction bases: 14. Here the CDR3 DNA reads TGTGCCAGCAGCGGAGGGCGGTCGAGGACTAGGGAAGAGACCCAGTACTTC. This sequence encodes CASSGGRSRTREETQYF. Full variable domain (outside the CDR3, taken from reference TRBV9 and TRBJ2-5): DSGVTQTPKHLITATGQRVTLRCSPRSGDLSVYWYQQSLDQGLQFLIQYYNGEERAKGNILERFSAQQFPDLHSELNLSSLELGDSALYFCASSGGRSRTREETQYFGPGTRLLVL.

The rearrangement links TRBV2 to TRBJ1-5; D is unresolved. The germline V gene has CDR1 SNHLY and CDR2 FYNNEI. The V gene lost 4 bases and the J gene lost 4 bases, with 5 bases spanning the gap. CDR3 length: 12 residues. CDR3 DNA sequence: TGTGCCAGCAGTGTAGTAAATCAGCCCCAGCATTTT. Translation gives CASSVVNQPQHF.

Of note for this clone: Within the sample, other DNA sequences also encode this same CDR3. The chain combines TRBV20-1 with TRBJ2-7; D not certain. The CDR3 spans 11 residues. In germline, CDR1 is DFQATT, CDR2 SNEGSKA (reference sequence). V lost 1 base, J lost 4 bases, and 5 bases lay in between. CDR3 residues: CSARGEYEQYF. The CDR3 nucleotides read TGCAGTGCTAGAGGCGAGTACGAGCAGTACTTC.

V and J are TRBV5-4 and TRBJ1-3, with D possibly TRBD1 on 6 matching bases. V was trimmed by 4 bases and J by 6 bases, leaving 11 bases between them. CDR1 and CDR2 from the germline V gene are SGHNT and YYREEE (reference sequence). The CDR3 spans 13 residues. CDR3 sequence: CASSPGGENTIYF. The CDR3 coding sequence is TGTGCCAGCAGCCCGGGGGGCGAAAACACCATATATTTT.

The chain uses TRBV4-1 and TRBJ2-5; TRBD2 is a possible D gene (7 bases). This CDR3 spans 18 amino acids. Germline CDR1 reads MGHRA; CDR2 reads YSYEKL. V dropped 0 bases and J dropped 2 bases, with 19 bases sitting between them. For the CDR3, the DNA is TGCGCCAGCAGCCAAGACCCTCGGGGGCGGGGGCGACAAGAGACCCAGTACTTC. Protein: CASSQDPRGRGRQETQYF.

The chain has TRBV7-9 and TRBJ1-1; D is perhaps TRBD1 (5 bases). The germline V gene encodes CDR1 SEHNR and CDR2 FQNEAQ (reference sequence). The CDR3 has 15 residues. Deletions cut 0 bases from V and 11 bases from J, with 19 bases between. The CDR3 reads CASSLAQRQGNYAFF. In DNA, the CDR3 is TGTGCCAGCAGCTTAGCGCAAAGGCAGGGTAATTATGCTTTCTTT. Filled out from reference TRBV7-9 and TRBJ1-1, the complete variable domain reads DTGVSQNPRHKITKRGQNVTFRCDPISEHNRLYWYRQTLGQGPEFLTYFQNEAQLEKSRLLSDRFSAERPKGSFSTLEIQRTEQGDSAMYLCASSLAQRQGNYAFFGQGTRLTVV.

The V call is TRBV6-1, the J call TRBJ2-1; weak D call: TRBD1 (5 bases). Trimming cost V 1 base and J 5 bases, with 9 bases left between them. Germline CDR1 MNHNS, CDR2 SASEGT. The CDR3 is 14 amino acids. This chain's CDR3 is CASSEGAGHNEQFF. DNA for the CDR3: TGTGCCAGCAGTGAAGGGGCAGGGCACAATGAGCAGTTCTTC.

The CDR3 DNA follows: TGTGCCTCCCGGGCTAGCGGCACCTACGAGCAGTACTTC. Residues: CASRASGTYEQYF. The chain employs TRBV2 and TRBJ2-7; TRBD2 aligns across 7 bases. After removal of 11 bases from V and 2 bases from J, the junction contained 9 bases not matched to a gene. The CDR3 runs 13 residues. Germline assignment: CDR1 SNHLY and CDR2 FYNNEI.

The J gene is TRBJ2-1, the V gene TRBV30, with 8 bases fitting TRBD2. CDR3 length equals 18 residues. The ends lost 1 base at V and 4 bases at J; junction bases unmatched: 15. CDR1 and CDR2 (germline): GTSNPN, SVGIG (reference sequence). The CDR3 reads CAWSEGWESGGTYNEQFF. CDR3 nucleotides: TGTGCCTGGAGTGAAGGCTGGGAGTCGGGAGGGACATACAATGAGCAGTTCTTC.

The gene calls are TRBV13 and TRBJ2-7, with a tentative D call TRBD1 (5 bases). This CDR3 has 14 amino acids. The germline V gene encodes CDR1 PRHDT and CDR2 FYEKMQ (reference sequence). V was trimmed by 8 bases and J by 4 bases, leaving 18 bases between them. The CDR3 loop is CASGHREKAYEQYF. CDR3 in DNA: TGTGCCAGCGGACATCGAGAAAAAGCTTACGAGCAGTACTTC.

V is TRBV6-6 and J is TRBJ2-7, with D possibly being TRBD1 (6 bases). CDR1 is MNHNY, CDR2 SVGAGI, per germline (reference sequence). The CDR3 contains 14 residues. V was trimmed by 2 bases and J by 4 bases, leaving 12 bases between them. For the CDR3, the DNA is TGTGCCAGCAGTTACCGGACAGAGGGGTACGAGCAGTACTTC. Amino acid sequence: CASSYRTEGYEQYF.

The CDR3 loop is CAWGTGEPSTDTQYF. The CDR3 DNA reads TGTGCCTGGGGTACAGGGGAGCCTAGCACAGATACGCAGTATTTT. The chain couples TRBV30 to TRBJ2-3; 7 nucleotides line up with TRBD1. Germline CDR1 GTSNPN, CDR2 SVGIG (reference sequence). CDR3 length: 15 residues. Trimming cost V 5 bases and J 0 bases; bases outside gene matches: 8.

The genes are TRBV7-8 and TRBJ2-2; the D gene is possibly TRBD1 (6 bases). V was trimmed by 5 bases and J by 1 base, leaving 11 bases between them. The germline gives CDR1 SGHVS, CDR2 FQNEAQ. The CDR3 totals 15 residues. The CDR3 loop reads CASSKRGGNTGELFF. CDR3 bases: TGTGCCAGCAGCAAAAGAGGGGGGAACACCGGGGAGCTGTTTTTT. The whole variable domain, remainder taken from reference TRBV7-8 and TRBJ2-2, is GAGVSQSPRYKVAKRGQDVALRCDPISGHVSLFWYQQALGQGPEFLTYFQNEAQLDKSGLPSDRFFAERPEGSVSTLKIQRTQQEDSAVYLCASSKRGGNTGELFFGEGSRLTVL.

The chain joins TRBV28 to TRBJ2-5; D is perhaps TRBD1 (5 bases). Germline assignment: CDR1 MDHEN and CDR2 SYDVKM. The CDR3 contains 17 residues. Trimming removed 2 bases at V and 1 base at J, with 17 bases between. This CDR3 reads CASSLHWTSAIQETQYF. The CDR3 bases are TGTGCCAGCAGTTTACACTGGACATCCGCTATCCAAGAGACCCAGTACTTC.

CDR3 amino acids: CASSKGQRDTEAFF. CDR3 DNA: TGTGCCAGCAGCAAAGGACAGAGGGACACTGAAGCTTTCTTT. This chain links TRBV11-3 with TRBJ1-1; D possibly corresponds to TRBD1 (6 bases). The CDR3 runs 14 residues. The germline CDR1 and CDR2 sequences are SGHNT and YENEEA. Trimming left V 5 bases short and J 3 bases short, with 13 bases between.

The V and J genes are TRBV30 and TRBJ2-5; 8 nucleotides agree with TRBD2. The CDR3 length is 15 residues. Looked up from germline, CDR1 is GTSNPN and CDR2 is SVGIG (reference sequence). Unmatched junction bases numbered 9, after V lost 5 bases and J lost 1 base. This CDR3 is CAWGRGLGSQETQYF. DNA for the CDR3: TGTGCCTGGGGGAGGGGACTAGGGTCCCAAGAGACCCAGTACTTC.

This clone was observed once. The chain couples TRBV9 to TRBJ1-4; maybe TRBD1 (6 bases). The germline V gene encodes CDR1 SGDLS and CDR2 YYNGEE. The germline V and J ends were trimmed by 3 bases and 2 bases, with 11 bases remaining between them. The CDR3 consists of 15 residues. CDR3 loop: CASSAGGGTNEKLFF. The CDR3 DNA is TGTGCCAGCAGCGCGGGAGGGGGGACTAATGAAAAACTGTTTTTT.

V and J are TRBV30 and TRBJ2-7, with 8 bases identical to TRBD2. The CDR3 totals 13 residues. Per the germline V gene, CDR1 is GTSNPN and CDR2 is SVGIG (reference sequence). Trimming took 4 bases from V and 6 from J; bases not matched to a gene: 8. The CDR3 loop reads CAWTSGGSGEQYF. The DNA for the CDR3 is TGTGCCTGGACGTCGGGGGGGTCCGGCGAGCAGTACTTC. The whole variable domain, remainder taken from reference TRBV30 and TRBJ2-7, is SQTIHQWPATLVQPVGSPLSLECTVEGTSNPNLYWYRQAAGRGLQLLFYSVGIGQISSEVPQNLSASRPQDRQFILSSKKLLLSDSGFYLCAWTSGGSGEQYFGPGTRLTVT.

This clone was recorded once. The chain combines TRBV7-9 with TRBJ1-2; 10 bases are shared with TRBD1. Germline V gene sequence: CDR1 SEHNR, CDR2 FQNEAQ (reference sequence). This CDR3 spans 17 amino acids. J was trimmed by 7 bases and V by 5 bases; bases with no gene match: 16. CDR3 coding DNA: TGTGCCAGCAGCCCGCCGCCGGGACAGGGGCCGCTGCTTGGCTACACCTTC. Protein sequence: CASSPPPGQGPLLGYTF.

The CDR3 is CASSALTGQGGNTIYF. The DNA for the CDR3 is TGTGCCAGCAGTGCCCTGACAGGGCAAGGAGGAAACACCATATATTTT. The rearrangement joins TRBV25-1 to TRBJ1-3; 7 bases fit TRBD1. The CDR3 covers 16 residues. J gave up 4 bases and V 4 bases, and 10 bases lay outside the gene matches. Germline lookup yields CDR1 MGHDK and CDR2 SYGVNS. The full variable domain, rest sourced from reference TRBV25-1 and TRBJ1-3, is EADIYQTPRYLVIGTGKKITLECSQTMGHDKMYWYQQDPGMELHLIHYSYGVNSTEKGDLSSESTVSRIRTEHFPLTLESARPSHTSQYLCASSALTGQGGNTIYFGEGSWLTVV.

The CDR3: CASSIWGEWDSPLHF. In DNA form, the CDR3 reads TGTGCCAGTAGTATATGGGGGGAGTGGGACTCACCCCTCCACTTT. The gene calls are TRBV19 and TRBJ1-6; a possible D gene is TRBD1 (5 bases). This CDR3 comprises 15 residues. Germline-derived CDR1 and CDR2 are LNHDA and SQIVND (reference sequence). Trimming shortened V by 2 bases and J by 10 bases, and 15 bases separated the two germline ends.

This clone showed up just a few times. The chain links TRBV30 to TRBJ1-4, with 10 bases that match TRBD1. J lost 8 bases, V lost 0 bases, and 6 bases had no gene match. Germline assignment: CDR1 GTSNPN and CDR2 SVGIG (reference sequence). CDR3 length: 15 amino acids. In DNA form, the CDR3 reads TGTGCCTGGAGTGTACAGACAGGGGGCGCCGAAAAACTGTTTTTT. Its protein product is CAWSVQTGGAEKLFF.